Below, 14 T cell receptor beta chains from the same sample are listed, as sequenced in a study of cytomegalovirus exposure and HLA in healthy donors. Both 60 Vbeta primers and 13 Jbeta primers went into the PCR. The table came from immunoSEQ multiplex PCR; TCRdb's copy has only in-frame clones and leaves some out. The profile shows 55,000 to 75,000 clones, roughly 86% of them singletons. The sample consisted of PBMCs. Source of these receptors: a man aged 18 to 30 in good health and CMV-seronegative.

V gene TRBV11-3 combines with J gene TRBJ1-2, with 7 bases aligning to TRBD1. The CDR3 is 13 amino acids. The germline V gene encodes CDR1 SGHNT and CDR2 YENEEA. J lost 1 base, V lost 5 bases, and 1 base had no gene match. The CDR3 region is CASSQGVNYGYTF. CDR3 coding DNA: TGTGCCAGCAGCCAGGGGGTTAACTATGGCTACACCTTC.

The CDR3 region is CASSLVPTASSGNTIYF. The CDR3, as DNA: TGCGCCAGCAGCTTAGTGCCGACAGCCTCTTCTGGAAACACCATATATTTT. The chain uses TRBV5-1 and TRBJ1-3; D perhaps matches TRBD1 (5 bases). In germline, CDR1 is SGHRS, CDR2 YFSETQ. CDR3 length: 17 amino acids. V lost 2 bases and J 1 base, leaving 16 bases between the germline ends.

In this sample, this clone turned up a few times. The chain joins TRBV10-3 to TRBJ1-3; the match to TRBD1 covers 7 bases. With 1 base clipped from V and 1 base from J, the junction kept 1 base outside the gene matches. The CDR3 has 15 amino acids. Germline V lookup: CDR1 ENHRY, CDR2 SYGVKD. Here the CDR3 reads CAISELGQSGNTIYF. Here the CDR3 DNA reads TGTGCCATCAGTGAGTTGGGACAGTCTGGAAACACCATATATTTT.

The V gene is TRBV28, the J gene TRBJ2-1; unclear D gene. The CDR3 extends over 13 amino acids. Trimming took 4 bases from V and 5 from J, leaving 9 bases between them. Per germline, CDR1 MDHEN and CDR2 SYDVKM. The CDR3 loop is CASSSYLNNEQFF. CDR3 nucleotides: TGTGCCAGCAGTTCCTATCTTAACAATGAGCAGTTCTTC.

V usage is TRBV28 and J usage is TRBJ2-7; weak D call: TRBD1 (6 bases). The CDR3 has 15 residues. The V and J ends lost 8 bases and 2 bases respectively, with 19 bases between them. The germline V gene has CDR1 MDHEN and CDR2 SYDVKM. CDR3 DNA: TGTGCCAGCCAAGGCCCGATCCAGGGGACCTACGAGCAGTACTTC. The encoded protein is CASQGPIQGTYEQYF.

This clone occurred once. CDR3 nucleotides: TGTGCCAGCAGTGACTCACAGGGGGATAATTCACCCCTCCACTTT. It specifies CASSDSQGDNSPLHF. The chain carries TRBV6-4 and TRBJ1-6, with TRBD1 matching over 8 bases. There are 15 residues in the CDR3. Unmatched junction bases numbered 0, after V lost 0 bases and J lost 5 bases. The V gene's germline CDR1 is MRHNA and CDR2 SNTAGT.

This clone is a singleton in its sample. The chain combines TRBV6-5 with TRBJ1-6; 7 positions agree with TRBD1. The V gene's germline CDR1 is MNHEY and CDR2 SVGAGI. The CDR3 is 11 amino acids. V gave up 5 bases and J gave up 16 bases; unmatched junction bases: 5. The CDR3 region is CASSEGTDLHF. CDR3 bases: TGTGCCAGCAGTGAAGGGACAGATCTCCACTTT.

Only a few counts were recorded for this clone. The J gene is TRBJ2-7, the V gene TRBV2; TRBD1 matches at 8 bases. This CDR3 contains 15 residues. Germline lookup yields CDR1 SNHLY and CDR2 FYNNEI. V was clipped by 7 bases and J by 7 bases; unmatched bases: 15. The CDR3 DNA is TGTGCCAGCAATCGGGTAGGGACAGGTTTTGGTGAGCAGTACTTC. Its translation: CASNRVGTGFGEQYF.

V is TRBV5-8 and J is TRBJ2-3, with 8 bases that match TRBD1. V lost 2 bases to trimming and J lost 6 bases; unmatched junction nucleotides: 8. CDR1 is SGHTS and CDR2 is YDEGEE in the germline V gene. The CDR3 extends over 15 amino acids. The CDR3: CASSFGQGEVDTQYF. Written as DNA, the CDR3 is TGTGCCAGCAGCTTTGGACAGGGAGAGGTGGATACGCAGTATTTT.

The chain joins TRBV6-5 to TRBJ2-5; unclear D gene. The CDR3 contains 12 residues. V was clipped by 6 bases and J by 5 bases, with 10 bases between them. Germline loops: CDR1 MNHEY, CDR2 SVGAGI. The chain's CDR3 is CASSSAGETQYF. The CDR3 DNA reads as TGTGCCAGCAGCTCGGCCGGGGAGACCCAGTACTTC.

The J gene is TRBJ1-2, the V gene TRBV30, with D maybe TRBD1 (6 bases). Germline V gives CDR1 GTSNPN, CDR2 SVGIG (reference sequence). Between the trimmed V and J ends, which lost 2 bases and 6 bases, there was a span of 16 bases. The CDR3 contains 14 residues. The CDR3 nucleotides are TGTGCCTGGAGTTTCTACCAACAGGGTGATGGCTACACCTTC. As protein: CAWSFYQQGDGYTF.

This clone was observed a few times. The rearrangement joins TRBV6-5 to TRBJ1-5; D possibly corresponds to TRBD1 (6 bases). In germline, CDR1 is MNHEY, CDR2 SVGAGI. Trimming removed 6 bases from V and 1 base from J, with 13 bases in between. The CDR3 runs to 15 residues. CDR3 region: CASSDRYGSNQPQHF. For the CDR3, the DNA is TGTGCCAGCAGCGACAGGTATGGAAGCAATCAGCCCCAGCATTTT.

The chain carries TRBV7-9 and TRBJ2-5; TRBD2 matches 10 bases. Trimming took 5 bases from V and 3 from J; bases not matched to a gene: 6. In germline, CDR1 is SEHNR, CDR2 FQNEAQ (reference sequence). There are 15 residues in the CDR3. CDR3 DNA sequence: TGTGCCAGCAGCAGGGCCCTAGCGGGGGAAGAGACCCAGTACTTC. Translation gives CASSRALAGEETQYF.

The rearrangement joins TRBV5-4 to TRBJ2-7; 7 bases are a match to TRBD2. The CDR3 extends over 14 amino acids. V shed 0 bases, J shed 2 bases, and the junction held 2 bases outside the gene matches. Germline CDR1 and CDR2: SGHNT and YYREEE (reference sequence). The CDR3: CASSLGGGPYEQYF. The CDR3 DNA is TGTGCCAGCAGCTTGGGCGGGGGTCCCTACGAGCAGTACTTC. Complete variable domain (other parts from reference TRBV5-4 and TRBJ2-7): ETGVTQSPTHLIKTRGQQVTLRCSSQSGHNTVSWYQQALGQGPQFIFQYYREEENGRGNFPPRFSGLQFPNYSSELNVNALELDDSALYLCASSLGGGPYEQYFGPGTRLTVT.